Below are 16 T cell receptor beta chains sequenced from a single sample in a study of cytomegalovirus exposure and HLA in healthy donors. PCR involved 60 Vbeta and 13 Jbeta primers. Clones were read by immunoSEQ multiplex PCR, and TCRdb kept only the in-frame ones, dropping some. Its table lists around 50,000 clones. The source material was PBMCs. The receptors shown here come from a female donor in good health and CMV-seronegative.

This chain connects TRBV9 to TRBJ1-2; 9 nucleotides agree with TRBD1. The V gene's germline CDR1 is SGDLS and CDR2 YYNGEE. Unmatched junction bases numbered 4, after V lost 3 bases and J lost 4 bases. The CDR3 is 14 residues long. In DNA form, the CDR3 reads TGTGCCAGCAGCGGGGGACAGGGTGTCTATGGCTACACCTTC. It translates to CASSGGQGVYGYTF. Full variable domain (outside the CDR3, taken from reference TRBV9 and TRBJ1-2): DSGVTQTPKHLITATGQRVTLRCSPRSGDLSVYWYQQSLDQGLQFLIQYYNGEERAKGNILERFSAQQFPDLHSELNLSSLELGDSALYFCASSGGQGVYGYTFGSGTRLTVV.

The CDR3 nucleotides are TGTGCCAGTAGTATCGGCCATTGGGGGCTTCAGGGCTACGAGCAGTACTTC. This translates into CASSIGHWGLQGYEQYF. This rearrangement joins TRBV19 to TRBJ2-7; a possible D gene is TRBD1 (6 bases). The ends were cut back, 3 bases at V and 3 bases at J, with 21 bases in the middle. The CDR3 consists of 17 residues. CDR1 is LNHDA and CDR2 is SQIVND in the germline V gene (reference sequence).

The genes are TRBV19 and TRBJ1-1; the D gene is possibly TRBD1 (5 bases). Germline V gene sequence: CDR1 LNHDA, CDR2 SQIVND (reference sequence). The CDR3 contains 14 residues. The V end was cut by 0 bases, the J end by 7 bases, with 12 bases between. DNA for the CDR3: TGTGCCAGTAGTATAGAGGGGGGAGGAGGTGAAGCTTTCTTT. Translation: CASSIEGGGGEAFF.

The chain is built from TRBV7-8 and TRBJ2-7; TRBD2 might be the D (6 bases). CDR1 SGHVS and CDR2 FQNEAQ come from the germline V gene. There are 16 residues in the CDR3. Trimming stripped 0 bases from V and 2 bases from J, with 14 bases between. For the CDR3, the DNA is TGTGCCAGCAGCTTAGCGCCGGGAGACAGCCCCTACGAGCAGTACTTC. Its protein is CASSLAPGDSPYEQYF.

The chain carries TRBV5-1 and TRBJ2-7; 7 positions match TRBD1. The CDR3 is made up of 15 amino acids. V lost 0 bases, J lost 2 bases, and 5 bases stayed unmatched. The V gene's germline CDR1 is SGHRS and CDR2 YFSETQ. The CDR3 region has the DNA TGCGCCAGCAGCTTGGTGGGACAGCACGCCTACGAGCAGTACTTC. Translation gives CASSLVGQHAYEQYF.

The chain uses TRBV27 and TRBJ2-6; tentative D call: TRBD2 (5 bases). The germline CDR1 and CDR2 sequences are MNHEY and SMNVEV (reference sequence). The V end was cut by 2 bases, the J end by 4 bases, with 9 bases between. The CDR3 contains 15 residues. In DNA form, the CDR3 reads TGTGCCAGCAGTTTAATCCCGGGGGGGGCCAACGTCCTGACTTTC. Residues: CASSLIPGGANVLTF.

The rearrangement joins TRBV6-5 to TRBJ2-7; D is perhaps TRBD2 (6 bases). Germline CDR1 reads MNHEY; CDR2 reads SVGAGI. The CDR3 covers 12 residues. V gave up 6 bases and J gave up 4 bases, with 10 bases separating them. In DNA form, the CDR3 reads TGTGCCAGCAGCCAGACTAGTTACGAGCAGTACTTC. It codes for CASSQTSYEQYF.

The chain is built from TRBV4-3 and TRBJ2-3, with TRBD2 matching 8 bases. The CDR3 totals 19 residues. Germline V gene data show CDR1 as LGHNA and CDR2 as YSLEER. The V gene end was trimmed by 0 bases and the J gene end by 0 bases; junction bases not matched to a gene: 11. In nucleotides, the CDR3 is TGCGCCAGCAGCCAAGATGGTTTGCGGGGGGCACCTAGCACAGATACGCAGTATTTT. This translates into CASSQDGLRGAPSTDTQYF.

This chain connects TRBV4-2 to TRBJ1-1; TRBD1 aligns across 8 bases. Germline CDR1 LGHNA, CDR2 YNFKEQ. The ends lost 1 base at V and 4 bases at J; junction bases unmatched: 8. The length of the CDR3 is 16 residues. The CDR3 here is CASSQGQGAVTTEAFF. The CDR3 bases are TGTGCCAGCAGCCAAGGTCAGGGGGCGGTGACCACTGAAGCTTTCTTT.

V usage is TRBV30 and J usage is TRBJ2-1; 8 bases fit TRBD2. The CDR3 has 16 residues. CDR1 and CDR2 from the germline V gene are GTSNPN and SVGIG (reference sequence). V lost 0 bases to trimming and J lost 5 bases; unmatched junction nucleotides: 9. The CDR3 region is CAWSVLGLAGNNEQFF. The DNA for the CDR3 is TGTGCCTGGAGTGTACTAGGGCTAGCGGGCAACAATGAGCAGTTCTTC. The whole variable domain, filled in from reference TRBV30 and TRBJ2-1, reads SQTIHQWPATLVQPVGSPLSLECTVEGTSNPNLYWYRQAAGRGLQLLFYSVGIGQISSEVPQNLSASRPQDRQFILSSKKLLLSDSGFYLCAWSVLGLAGNNEQFFGPGTRLTVL.

The chain has TRBV27 and TRBJ1-1, with D maybe TRBD1 (6 bases). The germline V gene encodes CDR1 MNHEY and CDR2 SMNVEV (reference sequence). Trimming removed 4 bases from V and 1 base from J, with 19 bases in between. CDR3 length equals 17 residues. The CDR3 loop is CASSSRDTQRGNTEAFF. The CDR3 coding sequence is TGTGCCAGCAGTTCCCGGGACACCCAGAGGGGGAACACTGAAGCTTTCTTT.

The genes are TRBV7-6 and TRBJ2-2, with D tentatively TRBD2 (5 bases). CDR1 is SGHVS and CDR2 is FNYEAQ in the germline V gene. Trimming removed 8 bases at V and 2 bases at J, with 12 bases between. There are 14 residues in the CDR3. CDR3 coding DNA: TGTGCCAGCCGGGCAGGACTTAACACCGGGGAGCTGTTTTTT. This translates into CASRAGLNTGELFF.

The chain links TRBV11-2 to TRBJ1-2; 7 bases map to TRBD1. The CDR3 has 14 residues. Per germline, CDR1 SGHAT and CDR2 FQNNGV. After removal of 3 bases from V and 3 bases from J, the junction contained 4 bases not matched to a gene. The CDR3 sequence: CASSLKGADYGYTF. Written as DNA, the CDR3 is TGTGCCAGCAGCTTGAAGGGGGCGGACTATGGCTACACCTTC.

V and J are TRBV9 and TRBJ2-7; TRBD2 agrees at 8 bases. Germline CDR1 is SGDLS and CDR2 is YYNGEE. Losses at the gene ends were 0 bases for V and 3 bases for J; bases not matched to a gene: 2. CDR3 length: 14 residues. The CDR3 region is CASSVAGGVYEQYF. The CDR3 nucleotides read TGTGCCAGCAGCGTAGCGGGGGGGGTCTACGAGCAGTACTTC.

The chain combines TRBV18 with TRBJ1-5; D is possibly TRBD1 (5 bases). CDR3 size: 14 residues. Trimming left V 9 bases short and J 3 bases short, with 15 bases between. CDR1 and CDR2 (germline): KGHSH, LQKENI. The CDR3 spells CASTPARDNQPQHF. The CDR3 DNA reads TGTGCCAGTACCCCGGCCAGGGACAATCAGCCCCAGCATTTT.

The rearrangement uses TRBV27 and TRBJ2-7, with D possibly TRBD1 on 6 matching bases. With 4 bases removed from V and 7 bases from J, the gap between germline ends came to 20 bases. There are 15 residues in the CDR3. Per the germline V gene, CDR1 is MNHEY and CDR2 is SMNVEV (reference sequence). CDR3 residues: CASSWGRQALGEQYF. The CDR3 DNA reads TGTGCCAGCAGTTGGGGAAGACAGGCCCTTGGGGAGCAGTACTTC.